Following are 27 T cell receptor beta chains from one sample sequenced in a study of PD-1 blockade in classical Hodgkin lymphoma. Sequencing used immunoSEQ multiplex PCR; TCRdb keeps in-frame clones, though not all of them. The sample lists 13,000 or so clones, more than 85% occurring once. Every one of the patients relapsed after autologous stem cell transplantation (brentuximab vedotin exposure was variable). The source material was peripheral blood mononuclear cells (PBMCs), sampled at baseline. Source of these receptors: a human donor with classical Hodgkin lymphoma.

The genes are TRBV7-2 and TRBJ2-5; 12 positions agree with TRBD2. The length of the CDR3 is 15 residues. The germline CDR1 and CDR2 sequences are SGHTA and FQGNSA. Unmatched junction bases numbered 9, after V lost 6 bases and J lost 7 bases. CDR3 loop: CASSPWTSGIGTQYF. CDR3 sequence (DNA): TGTGCCAGCAGTCCTTGGACTAGCGGGATAGGGACCCAGTACTTC.

This chain joins TRBV11-3 and TRBJ2-2, with no clear D. The CDR3 sequence is 14 residues long. Germline values: CDR1 SGHNT, CDR2 YENEEA. V shed 2 bases and J shed 4 bases, with 8 bases lying between them. The CDR3 DNA sequence: TGTGCCAGCAGCTTATTTGGCGGCACCGGGGAGCTGTTTTTT. Its protein is CASSLFGGTGELFF.

The chain recombines TRBV18 with TRBJ2-7; D could derive from TRBD1 or TRBD2 (5 bases each). The germline V gene has CDR1 KGHSH and CDR2 LQKENI. This CDR3 is 19 amino acids long. V was cut by 5 bases and J by 2 bases, with 28 bases left in between. CDR3 loop: CASSSGPVRGHPQPYEQYF. CDR3 nucleotides: TGTGCCAGCTCATCCGGCCCGGTGAGGGGTCACCCTCAACCCTACGAGCAGTACTTC.

The J gene is TRBJ2-5, the V gene TRBV28; D may be TRBD1 or TRBD2 (5 bases each). Germline V gene sequence: CDR1 MDHEN, CDR2 SYDVKM. Trimming took off 4 bases at V and 2 bases at J, with 11 bases between the two ends. The CDR3 runs to 14 residues. The CDR3 region is CASSWLGPQETQYF. DNA for the CDR3: TGTGCCAGCAGTTGGTTGGGACCACAAGAGACCCAGTACTTC.

The chain links TRBV10-3 to TRBJ2-1, with TRBD2 identical over 13 bases. Losses at the gene ends were 10 bases for V and 5 bases for J; bases not matched to a gene: 5. CDR3 size: 14 residues. Germline CDR1 ENHRY, CDR2 SYGVKD. Here the CDR3 DNA reads TGTGCCACCAAAGGACTAGCGGGAGACAATGAGCAGTTCTTC. This gives the protein CATKGLAGDNEQFF.

This chain uses TRBV5-1 with TRBJ2-7; 8 bases are shared with TRBD2. The V gene end was trimmed by 5 bases and the J gene end by 10 bases; junction bases not matched to a gene: 5. This CDR3 comprises 11 residues. Germline V lookup: CDR1 SGHRS, CDR2 YFSETQ. As DNA, the CDR3 is TGCGCCAGCAGGGGGGCGGGAGGTCAGTACTTC. Translation: CASRGAGGQYF.

This chain connects TRBV7-8 to TRBJ2-1; weak D call: TRBD1 (5 bases). CDR1 and CDR2 from the germline V gene are SGHVS and FQNEAQ. Trimming removed 5 bases from V and 6 bases from J, with 17 bases in between. CDR3 length: 15 amino acids. The CDR3 protein is CASSRPSQGLNEQFF. CDR3 nucleotide sequence: TGTGCCAGCAGCCGACCGTCCCAGGGTCTCAATGAGCAGTTCTTC. The whole variable domain, filled in from reference TRBV7-8 and TRBJ2-1, reads GAGVSQSPRYKVAKRGQDVALRCDPISGHVSLFWYQQALGQGPEFLTYFQNEAQLDKSGLPSDRFFAERPEGSVSTLKIQRTQQEDSAVYLCASSRPSQGLNEQFFGPGTRLTVL.

The chain recombines TRBV12-5 with TRBJ2-1; a possible D gene is TRBD2 (5 bases). This CDR3 is built from 14 residues. Germline V gene data show CDR1 as LGHNT and CDR2 as FRNRAP. Trimming left V 6 bases short and J 3 bases short, with 12 bases between. Here the CDR3 reads CASGRDIGYNEQFF. The CDR3 DNA follows: TGTGCTAGTGGCCGGGATATCGGCTACAATGAGCAGTTCTTC.

The V call is TRBV7-3, the J call TRBJ1-4; 8 bases fit TRBD1. The V gene end was trimmed by 4 bases and the J gene end by 7 bases; junction bases not matched to a gene: 2. Germline V gives CDR1 SGHTA, CDR2 FQGTGA. This CDR3 is built from 13 residues. CDR3 residues: CASSSGQGEKLFF. CDR3 nucleotides: TGTGCCAGCAGCTCCGGACAGGGTGAAAAACTGTTTTTT.

The V call is TRBV10-3, the J call TRBJ2-2; D not certain. CDR3 size: 16 residues. Trimming pared 3 bases from V and 0 bases from J, leaving 11 bases between. Germline CDR1 ENHRY, CDR2 SYGVKD. The CDR3 reads CAISEVPASNTGELFF. DNA of the CDR3: TGTGCCATCAGTGAAGTACCGGCTTCGAACACCGGGGAGCTGTTTTTT.

The CDR3 here is CASSPVIQGGGITQYF. The CDR3 DNA reads as TGCGCCAGCAGCCCGGTAATACAGGGAGGGGGAATAACCCAGTACTTC. The V gene is TRBV5-1, the J gene TRBJ2-5; a weak D match, TRBD2 (7 bases). Germline CDR1 SGHRS, CDR2 YFSETQ. V gave up 4 bases and J gave up 8 bases, with 24 bases separating them. This CDR3 spans 16 amino acids.

V usage is TRBV6-5 and J usage is TRBJ2-5; 14 bases map to TRBD2. With V trimmed by 7 bases and J by 5 bases, 6 bases remained unmatched. Per the germline V gene, CDR1 is MNHEY and CDR2 is SVGAGI. This CDR3 is 15 amino acids long. DNA of the CDR3: TGTGCCAGCACGACTAGCGGGGGGGTTGGGGAGACCCAGTACTTC. It is translated as CASTTSGGVGETQYF.

The V call is TRBV5-1, the J call TRBJ1-2; 9 positions agree with TRBD1. The V and J ends lost 3 bases and 3 bases, in that order; junction bases with no gene match: 6. The germline V gene has CDR1 SGHRS and CDR2 YFSETQ. The CDR3 has 15 residues. The CDR3 DNA is TGCGCCAGCAGCTCGGACAGGGGAGGCTACTATGGCTACACCTTC. This gives the protein CASSSDRGGYYGYTF.

The V gene is TRBV5-4, the J gene TRBJ1-3, with D maybe TRBD1 (5 bases). Per the germline V gene, CDR1 is SGHNT and CDR2 is YYREEE (reference sequence). There are 13 residues in the CDR3. V was clipped by 0 bases and J by 4 bases, with 5 bases between them. As DNA, the CDR3 is TGTGCCAGCAGCTTGGGACAGGGAAACACCATATATTTT. Its protein is CASSLGQGNTIYF. Full variable domain (outside the CDR3, taken from reference TRBV5-4 and TRBJ1-3): ETGVTQSPTHLIKTRGQQVTLRCSSQSGHNTVSWYQQALGQGPQFIFQYYREEENGRGNFPPRFSGLQFPNYSSELNVNALELDDSALYLCASSLGQGNTIYFGEGSWLTVV.

This clone was seen a handful of times. V is TRBV2 and J is TRBJ1-2; TRBD1 might be the D (5 bases). V shed 5 bases and J shed 10 bases, with 17 bases lying between them. The CDR3 spans 13 residues. Germline V gives CDR1 SNHLY, CDR2 FYNNEI. DNA for the CDR3: TGTGCCAGCAGTCAACAGGCTAGATTGGACTACACCTTC. This translates into CASSQQARLDYTF.

V gene TRBV7-8 combines with J gene TRBJ2-4; 10 nucleotides line up with TRBD2. The trim removed 4 bases at V and 1 base at J, leaving 13 bases unmatched. The CDR3 covers 19 residues. Germline V gene sequence: CDR1 SGHVS, CDR2 FQNEAQ. Here the CDR3 reads CASSSITSGKSVAKNIQYF. The CDR3 DNA reads as TGTGCCAGCAGCTCTATCACTAGCGGGAAGTCTGTGGCCAAAAACATTCAGTACTTC.

V is TRBV5-1 and J is TRBJ2-5; TRBD2 aligns across 7 bases. This CDR3 has 16 residues. Per the germline V gene, CDR1 is SGHRS and CDR2 is YFSETQ. Trimming removed 0 bases from V and 5 bases from J; junction bases left unmatched: 10. As DNA, the CDR3 is TGCGCCAGCAGCTTGGTATTCGGCGGGAGTGGTGAGACCCAGTACTTC. This encodes CASSLVFGGSGETQYF.

The chain links TRBV14 to TRBJ2-7; the D gene is possibly TRBD1 (5 bases). Trimming removed 2 bases from V and 0 bases from J, with 20 bases in between. The CDR3 is 18 residues long. Per the germline V gene, CDR1 is SGHDN and CDR2 is FVKESK. For the CDR3, the DNA is TGTGCCAGCAGCCAACTCCCTGGTAGGGGCCCGACCTCCTACGAGCAGTACTTC. Its translation: CASSQLPGRGPTSYEQYF. The full variable domain, completed using reference TRBV14 and TRBJ2-7, is EAGVTQFPSHSVIEKGQTVTLRCDPISGHDNLYWYRRVMGKEIKFLLHFVKESKQDESGMPNNRFLAERTGGTYSTLKVQPAELEDSGVYFCASSQLPGRGPTSYEQYFGPGTRLTVT.

The chain couples TRBV6-5 to TRBJ2-5; tentatively, D is TRBD2 (7 bases). V was pared by 6 bases and J by 5 bases, with 16 bases between. The CDR3 extends over 14 amino acids. In germline, CDR1 is MNHEY, CDR2 SVGAGI. In nucleotides, the CDR3 is TGTGCCAGCAGCCTAGGGGGGGCCCGGGAGACCCAGTACTTC. It codes for CASSLGGARETQYF.

In its sample, this clone was seen once. The rearrangement links TRBV29-1 to TRBJ1-1, with D possibly matching TRBD1 (6 bases). CDR1 SQVTM and CDR2 ANQGSEA come from the germline V gene. This CDR3 spans 13 amino acids. V lost 7 bases and J lost 0, with 12 bases in between. The CDR3 bases are TGCAGCGCTACAGGACAGTTGAACACTGAAGCTTTCTTT. Its translation: CSATGQLNTEAFF. Full variable domain (rest looked up from reference TRBV29-1 and TRBJ1-1): SAVISQKPSRDICQRGTSLTIQCQVDSQVTMMFWYRQQPGQSLTLIATANQGSEATYESGFVIDKFPISRPNLTFSTLTVSNMSPEDSSIYLCSATGQLNTEAFFGQGTRLTVV.

The V call is TRBV2, the J call TRBJ2-2; perhaps TRBD1 as D (5 bases). Deletions cut 6 bases from V and 6 bases from J, with 14 bases between. Germline values: CDR1 SNHLY, CDR2 FYNNEI. This CDR3 spans 14 amino acids. The CDR3 DNA reads TGTGCCAGCAGCAAGCGCAGGGTTCCCGGGGAGCTGTTTTTT. Amino acids: CASSKRRVPGELFF.

CDR3 residues: CASSKGQTENQPQHF. In nucleotides, the CDR3 is TGTGCCAGCAGTAAGGGACAAACCGAGAATCAGCCCCAGCATTTT. The chain is built from TRBV6-1 and TRBJ1-5; possibly TRBD1 for D (6 bases). Trimming left V 5 bases short and J 4 bases short, with 15 bases between. Germline assignment: CDR1 MNHNS and CDR2 SASEGT. The CDR3 loop spans 15 amino acids.

The J gene is TRBJ2-3, the V gene TRBV11-3; TRBD2 agrees at 9 bases. This CDR3 is built from 14 residues. In germline, CDR1 is SGHNT, CDR2 YENEEA. J gave up 3 bases and V 5 bases, and 3 bases lay outside the gene matches. CDR3 coding DNA: TGTGCCAGCAGCGTTAGCGGGAGTACAGATACGCAGTATTTT. Encoded protein: CASSVSGSTDTQYF. Filled out from reference TRBV11-3 and TRBJ2-3, the complete variable domain reads EAGVVQSPRYKIIEKKQPVAFWCNPISGHNTLYWYLQNLGQGPELLIRYENEEAVDDSQLPKDRFSAERLKGVDSTLKIQPAELGDSAVYLCASSVSGSTDTQYFGPGTRLTVL.

The chain has TRBV18 and TRBJ1-2, with D unclear. V gave up 5 bases and J gave up 8 bases, with 12 bases separating them. This CDR3 is 12 amino acids long. Germline V gene sequence: CDR1 KGHSH, CDR2 LQKENI. CDR3 sequence (DNA): TGTGCCAGCTCAAAGGAAGTAGGGGGCTACACCTTC. The encoded protein is CASSKEVGGYTF.

In this sample, this clone turned up a few times. This rearrangement joins TRBV19 to TRBJ1-4, with 8 bases that match TRBD1. Germline CDR1 is LNHDA and CDR2 is SQIVND (reference sequence). The CDR3 loop spans 18 amino acids. The junction had 10 bases not matched to a gene; V was cut back by 4 bases and J by 0 bases. Written as DNA, the CDR3 is TGTGCCAGTAGTACCCGAGCCGGGACAGGTGCAACTAATGAAAAACTGTTTTTT. It yields the protein CASSTRAGTGATNEKLFF. The full variable domain, with the rest looked up from reference TRBV19 and TRBJ1-4, is DGGITQSPKYLFRKEGQNVTLSCEQNLNHDAMYWYRQDPGQGLRLIYYSQIVNDFQKGDIAEGYSVSREKKESFPLTVTSAQKNPTAFYLCASSTRAGTGATNEKLFFGSGTQLSVL.

This sequence joins TRBV2 and TRBJ1-3; D call uncertain. CDR1 and CDR2 from the germline V gene are SNHLY and FYNNEI. Trimming pared 3 bases from V and 3 bases from J, leaving 12 bases between. This CDR3 has 15 amino acids. CDR3 sequence: CASSEEGGYGNTIYF. DNA of the CDR3: TGTGCCAGCAGTGAGGAGGGCGGATATGGAAACACCATATATTTT.

This rearrangement joins TRBV10-3 to TRBJ1-1; D gene uncertain. V gave up 3 bases and J gave up 3 bases, with 8 bases separating them. Germline assignment: CDR1 ENHRY and CDR2 SYGVKD. The CDR3 is 13 residues long. The CDR3 DNA is TGTGCCATCAGTGATCGTGCTCACACTGAAGCTTTCTTT. Protein: CAISDRAHTEAFF.